The TCR beta chain under discussion was sequenced for a study of T cells in Graves' hyperthyroidism and ophthalmopathy. Findings and caveats of the study: Expanded thyroid clonotypes (above 0.001) were mostly also found in blood.

Amplification targeted TCR beta CDR3 regions from RNA transcripts. A first-round RT-PCR of the TCR CDR3 used the HTBI primer set. TCRdb used MiXCR to reprocess the multiplex PCR reads, holding one entry per CDR3 protein. The sample carries 100,000 to 130,000 distinct CDR3 sequences, about 15% recorded once. Patients aged 18 to 65 had newly diagnosed hyperthyroidism that had lasted under 2 months. PBMCs were derived from about 10 ml fresh peripheral blood. V lost 0 bases to trimming and J lost 4 bases, with 8 bases between them. This CDR3 has 14 residues. Germline values: CDR1 SGHRS, CDR2 YFSETQ. Ten or more counts support this clonotype. The antigen remains undetermined.

This chain uses TRBV5-1 with TRBJ2-1, with D possibly matching TRBD2 (5 bases). This receptor was identified in a woman in her forties or fifties with Graves' hyperthyroidism. Sample: blood. Here the CDR3 DNA reads TGCGCCAGCAGCTTGGGTTCGGGATACAATGAGCAGTTCTTC. Translated, it gives CASSLGSGYNEQFF.